Below are 11 T cell receptor beta chains sequenced from a single sample in a study of shared clonotypes between healthy human individuals. Sequencing used immunoSEQ multiplex PCR; TCRdb keeps in-frame clones, though not all of them. The sample records 2 million or so clones, around 95% being singletons. The sample comprised naive CD4+ T cells sorted from blood. Noted subset: CD45RA+ positively selected. Every receptor here comes from a man aged 18-30 years in good health.

The V and J genes are TRBV10-3 and TRBJ2-3; D gene ambiguous. The CDR3 extends over 13 amino acids. CDR1 ENHRY and CDR2 SYGVKD come from the germline V gene. Deletions cut 6 bases from V and 4 bases from J, with 11 bases between. CDR3 nucleotides: TGTGCCATCAGGGACGGGTACGCAGATACGCAGTATTTT. Translated, it gives CAIRDGYADTQYF.

The chain uses TRBV2 and TRBJ2-7; tentatively, D is TRBD1 (6 bases). The V end lost 2 bases, the J end lost 9 bases, and 17 bases lay between the germline ends. The V gene's germline CDR1 is SNHLY and CDR2 FYNNEI. The CDR3 loop spans 14 amino acids. The CDR3 reads CASSESLGQSRQYF. The CDR3 region has the DNA TGTGCCAGCAGTGAAAGCTTAGGACAGTCTCGGCAGTACTTC.

V usage is TRBV27 and J usage is TRBJ1-6; 7 positions match TRBD1. Germline-derived CDR1 and CDR2 are MNHEY and SMNVEV (reference sequence). The CDR3 has 15 residues. The junction had 2 bases not matched to a gene; V was cut back by 2 bases and J by 4 bases. DNA of the CDR3: TGTGCCAGCAGTTTAGAGACAGGGTATAATTCACCCCTCCACTTT. Translating gives CASSLETGYNSPLHF.

Regarding this clone: Other DNA sequences in this sample translate to the same CDR3. The CDR3 loop is CASSVEAATDTQYF. CDR3 bases: TGTGCCAGCAGCGTAGAGGCAGCCACAGATACGCAGTATTTT. The chain employs TRBV9 and TRBJ2-3; D unclear. This CDR3 region has 14 residues. Germline assignment: CDR1 SGDLS and CDR2 YYNGEE. V lost 0 bases, J lost 2 bases, and 7 bases lay in between.

This sequence joins TRBV7-9 and TRBJ1-6; TRBD1 matches at 8 bases. The trim removed 3 bases at V and 0 bases at J, leaving 7 bases unmatched. Germline V gene lookup returns CDR1 SEHNR and CDR2 FQNEAQ (reference sequence). The CDR3 runs to 18 residues. The CDR3 loop is CASSFGTGPSSYNSPLHF. The DNA of the CDR3 is TGTGCCAGCAGCTTCGGGACAGGTCCGAGCTCCTATAATTCACCCCTCCACTTT. Complete variable domain (other parts from reference TRBV7-9 and TRBJ1-6): DTGVSQNPRHKITKRGQNVTFRCDPISEHNRLYWYRQTLGQGPEFLTYFQNEAQLEKSRLLSDRFSAERPKGSFSTLEIQRTEQGDSAMYLCASSFGTGPSSYNSPLHFGNGTRLTVT.

J is TRBJ2-5 and V is TRBV5-4; 13 nucleotides line up with TRBD2. This CDR3 contains 17 residues. After removal of 4 bases from V and 5 bases from J, the junction contained 11 bases not matched to a gene. In germline, CDR1 is SGHNT, CDR2 YYREEE (reference sequence). CDR3 protein: CASSLGTSGNVLETQYF. The CDR3 DNA reads as TGTGCCAGCAGCCTGGGGACTAGCGGGAACGTACTGGAGACCCAGTACTTC.

This rearrangement joins TRBV15 to TRBJ2-1; 8 nucleotides match TRBD2. This CDR3 is 15 amino acids long. The V gene end was trimmed by 0 bases and the J gene end by 10 bases; junction bases not matched to a gene: 8. Germline CDR1 is LNHNV and CDR2 is YYDKDF (reference sequence). The CDR3 region has the DNA TGTGCCACCAGCAGAGATGGGGGACTAGGCTTCGAGCAGTTCTTC. Translating gives CATSRDGGLGFEQFF.

This chain joins TRBV6-6 and TRBJ1-5; D call uncertain. The germline V and J ends were trimmed by 6 bases and 0 bases, with 9 bases remaining between them. This CDR3 is 14 amino acids long. Germline CDR1 reads MNHNY; CDR2 reads SVGAGI (reference sequence). This CDR3 is CASSHLNSNQPQHF. In nucleotides, the CDR3 is TGTGCCAGCAGCCACCTGAATAGCAATCAGCCCCAGCATTTT.

This rearrangement joins TRBV9 to TRBJ2-1; 13 nucleotides agree with TRBD2. There are 17 residues in the CDR3. V lost 0 bases to trimming and J lost 7 bases; unmatched junction nucleotides: 7. Germline CDR1 and CDR2: SGDLS and YYNGEE. This CDR3 is CASSVVPGLAGNNEQFF. CDR3 DNA: TGTGCCAGCAGCGTAGTTCCGGGACTAGCGGGAAATAATGAGCAGTTCTTC.

With respect to this clone: Other nucleotide sequences from this sample produce the same CDR3. This sequence joins TRBV2 and TRBJ1-1, with 8 positions matching TRBD1. V was pared by 6 bases and J by 0 bases, with 3 bases of the junction left unmatched. The germline V gene has CDR1 SNHLY and CDR2 FYNNEI. This CDR3 is 14 amino acids long. Here the CDR3 reads CASRGDRLNTEAFF. The CDR3 DNA follows: TGTGCCAGCAGGGGGGACAGGCTGAACACTGAAGCTTTCTTT. The variable domain in full, completed from reference TRBV2 and TRBJ1-1, reads EPEVTQTPSHQVTQMGQEVILRCVPISNHLYFYWYRQILGQKVEFLVSFYNNEISEKSEIFDDQFSVERPDGSNFTLKIRSTKLEDSAMYFCASRGDRLNTEAFFGQGTRLTVV.

V gene TRBV7-2 combines with J gene TRBJ2-7, with D possibly matching TRBD1 (6 bases). The CDR3 is made up of 13 amino acids. CDR1 is SGHTA, CDR2 FQGNSA, per germline. Trimming cost V 2 bases and J 6 bases, with 11 bases left between them. The CDR3 DNA is TGTGCCAGCAGCTTATCCTCAGGGGTCGAGCAGTACTTC. The encoded protein is CASSLSSGVEQYF.